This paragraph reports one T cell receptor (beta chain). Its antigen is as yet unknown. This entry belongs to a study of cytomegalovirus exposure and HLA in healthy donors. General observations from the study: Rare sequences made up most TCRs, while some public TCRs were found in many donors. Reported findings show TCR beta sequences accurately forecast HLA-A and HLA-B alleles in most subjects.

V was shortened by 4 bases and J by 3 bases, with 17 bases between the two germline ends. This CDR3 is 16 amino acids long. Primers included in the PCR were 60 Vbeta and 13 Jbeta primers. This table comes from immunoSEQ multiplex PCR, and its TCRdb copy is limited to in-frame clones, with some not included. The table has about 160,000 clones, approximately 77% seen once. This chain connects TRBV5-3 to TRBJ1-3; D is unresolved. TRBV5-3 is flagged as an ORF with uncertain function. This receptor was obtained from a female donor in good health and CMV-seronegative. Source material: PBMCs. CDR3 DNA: TGTGCCAGAAGCGACGAGGATTCGTATCTTGGAAACACCATATATTTT. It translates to CARSDEDSYLGNTIYF.